The 20 T cell receptor beta chains presented below share a single source sample, sequenced in a study of breast tumors, draining lymph nodes, adjacent tissues. TCRdb itself ran the multiplex PCR reads through MiXCR, one entry per CDR3 protein. The sample includes under 45,000 distinct CDR3 sequences, 36% of them seen just once. What was sequenced was breast tumor tissue. The receptor set was obtained from a female donor with breast cancer. Some clones in this sample may be carry-over from other donors' samples.

Points on this clonotype: This clone may be a read error of a much larger clone one base away. As DNA, the CDR3 is TGCGCCAGCAGCCAAGATCGGCGGGAAGGGAGGGTCGGCGGCTACACCTTC. Protein product: CASSQDRREGRVGGYTF. This chain connects TRBV4-1 to TRBJ1-2; D is unresolved. CDR1 and CDR2 from the germline V gene are MGHRA and YSYEKL. CDR3 length: 17 residues. V lost 0 bases and J 8 bases, leaving 22 bases between the germline ends.

This clonotype was observed many times. V is TRBV6-1 and J is TRBJ2-1; maybe TRBD1 (8 bases). Germline values: CDR1 MNHNS, CDR2 SASEGT. Trimming removed 8 bases at V and 1 base at J, with 15 bases between. The CDR3 length is 15 residues. CDR3 nucleotides: TGTGCCAGCGCTACAGGGGGAGGGTCCTACAATGAGCAGTTCTTC. It specifies CASATGGGSYNEQFF.

This clonotype has a count of ten or more. The chain carries TRBV4-3 and TRBJ1-4; D remains ambiguous. CDR3 length: 14 residues. Germline values: CDR1 LGHNA, CDR2 YSLEER. The germline V and J ends were trimmed by 4 bases and 8 bases, with 14 bases remaining between them. DNA of the CDR3: TGCGCCAGCAGCCCAAGTGCGGTAGGGGAAAAACTGTTTTTT. It yields the protein CASSPSAVGEKLFF.

In this sample, this clonotype turned up many times. This chain connects TRBV20-1 to TRBJ2-3; the D is unclear. This CDR3 has 15 residues. Trimming pared 5 bases from V and 2 bases from J, leaving 17 bases between. Germline CDR1 reads DFQATT; CDR2 reads SNEGSKA (reference sequence). This chain's CDR3 is CSAPVLTSSTDTQYF. CDR3 nucleotides: TGCAGTGCTCCCGTCTTGACCTCTTCCACAGATACGCAGTATTTT.

The chain links TRBV6-2 or TRBV6-3 to TRBJ2-5; D is unclear. V lost 6 bases, J lost 4 bases, and 12 bases lay in between. CDR3 length: 13 amino acids. Per germline, CDR1 MNHEY and CDR2 SVGEGT. CDR3 region: CASRPRIRETQYF. CDR3 DNA sequence: TGTGCCAGCAGACCTCGGATTAGAGAGACCCAGTACTTC.

For this clonotype: Given the absence of the conserved phenylalanine or tryptophan at the CDR3 end, a read error is likely. The rearrangement links TRBV7-2 to TRBJ1-2; perhaps TRBD1 as D (6 bases). CDR3 length equals 13 residues. CDR1 is SGHTA, CDR2 FQGNSA, per germline. V was clipped by 0 bases and J by 8 bases, with 10 bases between them. The CDR3 reads CASSLAPGVGYTL. CDR3 DNA sequence: TGTGCCAGCAGCTTAGCACCAGGGGTAGGCTACACCCTC.

In its sample, this clonotype was seen once. The J gene is TRBJ2-1, the V gene TRBV6-1; D is unclear. V was clipped by 4 bases and J by 3 bases, with 13 bases between them. This CDR3 contains 15 residues. Germline assignment: CDR1 MNHNS and CDR2 SASEGT. This CDR3 reads CASSVAGYSYNEQFF. DNA of the CDR3: TGTGCCAGCAGTGTGGCCGGGTACAGCTACAATGAGCAGTTCTTC.

At least ten counts were recorded for this clonotype. The rearrangement uses TRBV7-9 and TRBJ2-3; D call uncertain. From germline, CDR1 is SEHNR and CDR2 FQNEAQ (reference sequence). V was clipped by 2 bases and J by 0 bases, with 15 bases between them. The CDR3 runs to 17 residues. The CDR3 is CASSLIPFQTSTDTQYF. The CDR3 DNA follows: TGTGCCAGCAGCTTAATCCCATTTCAAACTAGCACAGATACGCAGTATTTT.

In this sample, this clonotype turned up many times. The rearrangement links TRBV11-3 to TRBJ2-2, with 12 bases that match TRBD2. The V segment lost 7 bases and the J segment 5 bases; nucleotides outside the gene matches: 5. Germline V gene sequence: CDR1 SGHNT, CDR2 YENEEA. The CDR3 runs 15 residues. The CDR3 DNA reads as TGTGCCAGCACGCGCCTAGCGGGAGGGACCGGGGAGCTGTTTTTT. Translation: CASTRLAGGTGELFF.

This clonotype was observed many times. The rearrangement joins TRBV5-4 to TRBJ2-7, with a possible D match to TRBD2 (6 bases). The CDR3 has 15 residues. In germline, CDR1 is SGHNT, CDR2 YYREEE (reference sequence). Trimming took 5 bases from V and 3 from J, leaving 18 bases between them. CDR3 loop: CASSTGSRGYYEQYF. CDR3 nucleotides: TGTGCCAGCAGTACCGGGAGTAGGGGTTACTACGAGCAGTACTTC.

Many counts were recorded for this clonotype. The chain carries TRBV20-1 and TRBJ2-7; TRBD1 matches 8 bases. Germline CDR1 DFQATT, CDR2 SNEGSKA (reference sequence). V lost 8 bases and J lost 6; bases outside the gene matches: 9. The CDR3 extends over 12 amino acids. The CDR3 DNA sequence: TGCAGTCCTCGACAGGGGTTGGCCGAGCAGTACTTC. It specifies CSPRQGLAEQYF.

This clonotype came up many times. This chain uses TRBV29-1 with TRBJ1-2; possible D gene TRBD1, 5 bases. Deletions cut 6 bases from V and 7 bases from J, with 12 bases between. The CDR3 runs to 11 residues. Germline-derived CDR1 and CDR2 are SQVTM and ANQGSEA. CDR3 region: CSVAGLSGYTF. Here the CDR3 DNA reads TGCAGCGTGGCGGGACTTTCTGGCTACACCTTC.

The chain links TRBV4-2 to TRBJ2-2; TRBD2 aligns across 8 bases. The CDR3 contains 15 residues. CDR1 is LGHNA and CDR2 is YNFKEQ in the germline V gene. V shed 0 bases and J 4 bases; nucleotides not matched to a gene: 1. CDR3 nucleotide sequence: TGTGCCAGCAGCCAAGAGACTAGCGCCACCGGGGAGCTGTTTTTT. Translating it yields CASSQETSATGELFF.

This clonotype was seen repeatedly, ten times or more. V and J are TRBV5-6 and TRBJ2-2; D is unresolved. This CDR3 is 12 amino acids long. Trimming left V 4 bases short and J 8 bases short, with 9 bases between. From germline, CDR1 is SGHDT and CDR2 YYEEEE. CDR3 sequence (DNA): TGTGCCAGCAGCCTCCTCGGAGGGGAGCTGTTTTTT. As protein: CASSLLGGELFF.

This sequence joins TRBV7-2 and TRBJ2-2, with a tentative D call TRBD1 (6 bases). V dropped 0 bases and J dropped 5 bases, with 10 bases sitting between them. Germline assignment: CDR1 SGHTA and CDR2 FQGNSA. The CDR3 spans 15 residues. CDR3 coding DNA: TGTGCCAGCAGCTTAGCGGGGACATCGACCGGGGAGCTGTTTTTT. The encoded protein is CASSLAGTSTGELFF.

This clonotype was counted ten times or more. This chain joins TRBV3-1 and TRBJ2-7; D is possibly TRBD1 (6 bases). CDR1 and CDR2 from the germline V gene are LGHDT and YNNKEL (reference sequence). The CDR3 spans 14 residues. V lost 4 bases, J lost 3 bases, and 13 bases lay in between. The CDR3 spells CASSRRQEIYEQYF. The CDR3 DNA is TGTGCCAGCAGCCGGAGACAGGAAATCTACGAGCAGTACTTC.

V and J are TRBV7-9 and TRBJ2-7; the match to TRBD1 covers 9 bases. The CDR3 is made up of 14 amino acids. V lost 5 bases, J lost 7 bases, and 9 bases stayed unmatched. From germline, CDR1 is SEHNR and CDR2 FQNEAQ (reference sequence). CDR3: CASSPGTGQGEQYF. CDR3 sequence (DNA): TGTGCCAGCAGCCCCGGGACAGGGCAAGGAGAGCAGTACTTC.

This clonotype came up many times. The chain couples TRBV7-3 to TRBJ2-3; 11 bases map to TRBD2. The ends lost 5 bases at V and 2 bases at J; junction bases unmatched: 3. Germline CDR1 and CDR2: SGHTA and FQGTGA. This CDR3 spans 15 amino acids. This CDR3 reads CASSHSGRATDTQYF. The CDR3, as DNA: TGTGCCAGCAGCCATAGCGGGAGGGCCACAGATACGCAGTATTTT.

The table lists this clonotype with many counts. The gene calls are TRBV29-1 and TRBJ1-3; 7 bases agree with TRBD1. Germline V lookup: CDR1 SQVTM, CDR2 ANQGSEA. The CDR3 totals 11 residues. Germline trimming cut 7 bases from V and 4 bases from J; bases unmatched to any gene: 1. CDR3 amino acids: CSGQGGNTIYF. Written as DNA, the CDR3 is TGCAGCGGACAGGGAGGAAACACCATATATTTT.

This clonotype was recorded at least ten times. This sequence joins TRBV5-6 and TRBJ2-7, with 11 bases lining up with TRBD1. The germline gives CDR1 SGHDT, CDR2 YYEEEE. Unmatched junction bases numbered 7, after V lost 4 bases and J lost 4 bases. The CDR3 length is 15 residues. For the CDR3, the DNA is TGTGCCAGCAGCCTGGGACAGGGGGACGGGTACGAGCAGTACTTC. Translation gives CASSLGQGDGYEQYF.